This T cell receptor beta chain derives from a study of somatic mutations in cytotoxic T cells in rheumatoid arthritis. Note on this clone: Its target is not known.

Libraries were prepared by immunoSEQ multiplex PCR; TCRdb keeps only in-frame clonotypes and omits some of them. The sample yields 15,000 to 20,000 clones, 70% to 85% seen once. This CDR3 is built from 12 residues. The germline V and J ends were trimmed by 3 bases and 4 bases, with 4 bases remaining between them. Germline assignment: CDR1 MGHDK and CDR2 SYGVNS. Healthy control status was assigned to blood donors, whose median age was roughly 56 years (range roughly 20-70) and of whom about 58% were female. General study results and limits: Between rheumatoid arthritis patients and age-matched healthy controls, CD8+ T-cell clonality showed no significant difference. CD8+ clonality rose with age in rheumatoid arthritis patients, unlike in healthy controls.

The specimen was CD8+ T cells sorted from blood. The gene calls are TRBV25-1 and TRBJ2-1, with unresolved D. The clonotype originates from a man in his sixties in good health. DNA of the CDR3: TGTGCCAGCAGTGACTCGTACAATGAGCAGTTCTTC. Its translation is CASSDSYNEQFF. The entire variable domain, with the rest obtained from reference TRBV25-1 and TRBJ2-1, is as follows: EADIYQTPRYLVIGTGKKITLECSQTMGHDKMYWYQQDPGMELHLIHYSYGVNSTEKGDLSSESTVSRIRTEHFPLTLESARPSHTSQYLCASSDSYNEQFFGPGTRLTVL.